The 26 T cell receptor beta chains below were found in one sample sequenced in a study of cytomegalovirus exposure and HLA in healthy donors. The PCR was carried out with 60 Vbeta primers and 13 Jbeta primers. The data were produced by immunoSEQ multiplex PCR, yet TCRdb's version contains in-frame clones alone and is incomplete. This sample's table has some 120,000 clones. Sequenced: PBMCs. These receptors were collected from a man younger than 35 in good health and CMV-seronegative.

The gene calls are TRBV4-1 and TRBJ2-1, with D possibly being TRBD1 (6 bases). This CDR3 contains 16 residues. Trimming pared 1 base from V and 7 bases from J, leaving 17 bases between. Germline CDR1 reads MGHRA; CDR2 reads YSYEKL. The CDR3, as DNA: TGCGCCAGCAGCCAAGTCGTCTCCTTACAGGGAAATGAGCAGTTCTTC. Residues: CASSQVVSLQGNEQFF.

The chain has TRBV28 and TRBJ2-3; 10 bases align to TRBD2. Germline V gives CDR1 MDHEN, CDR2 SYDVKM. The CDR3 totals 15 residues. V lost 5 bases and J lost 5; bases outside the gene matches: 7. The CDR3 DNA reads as TGTGCCAGCAGTCTCCTAGCGGGAGAGATAGATACGCAGTATTTT. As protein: CASSLLAGEIDTQYF.

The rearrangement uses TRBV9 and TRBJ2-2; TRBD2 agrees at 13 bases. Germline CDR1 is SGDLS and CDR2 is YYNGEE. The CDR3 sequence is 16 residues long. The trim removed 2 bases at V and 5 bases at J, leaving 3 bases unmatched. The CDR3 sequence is CASSVLTSGGTGELFF. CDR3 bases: TGTGCCAGCAGCGTCTTGACTAGCGGGGGGACCGGGGAGCTGTTTTTT.

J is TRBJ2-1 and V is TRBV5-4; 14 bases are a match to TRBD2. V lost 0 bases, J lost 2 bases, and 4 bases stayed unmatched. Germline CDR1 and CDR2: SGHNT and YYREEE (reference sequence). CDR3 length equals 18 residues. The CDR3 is CASSLGGLAGEAYNEQFF. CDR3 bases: TGTGCCAGCAGCTTGGGGGGACTAGCGGGGGAGGCCTACAATGAGCAGTTCTTC.

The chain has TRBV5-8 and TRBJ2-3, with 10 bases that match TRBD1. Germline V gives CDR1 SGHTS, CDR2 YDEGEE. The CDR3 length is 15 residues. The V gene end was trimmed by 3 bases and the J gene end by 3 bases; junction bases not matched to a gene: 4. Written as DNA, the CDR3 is TGTGCCAGCAGCTACCGGGGACAGGGGACAGATACGCAGTATTTT. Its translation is CASSYRGQGTDTQYF.

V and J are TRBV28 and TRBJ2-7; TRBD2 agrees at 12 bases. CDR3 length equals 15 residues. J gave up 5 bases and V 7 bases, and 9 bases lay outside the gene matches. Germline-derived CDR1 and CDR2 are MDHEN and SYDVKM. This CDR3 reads CASTLQLAGGHEQYF. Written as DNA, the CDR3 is TGTGCCAGCACCCTCCAACTAGCGGGAGGACACGAGCAGTACTTC. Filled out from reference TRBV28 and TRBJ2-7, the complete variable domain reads DVKVTQSSRYLVKRTGEKVFLECVQDMDHENMFWYRQDPGLGLRLIYFSYDVKMKEKGDIPEGYSVSREKKERFSLILESASTNQTSMYLCASTLQLAGGHEQYFGPGTRLTVT.

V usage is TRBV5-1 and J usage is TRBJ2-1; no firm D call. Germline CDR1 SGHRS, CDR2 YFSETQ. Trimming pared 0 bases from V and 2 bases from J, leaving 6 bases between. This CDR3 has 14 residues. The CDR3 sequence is CASSLATAYNEQFF. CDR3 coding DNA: TGCGCCAGCAGCTTGGCAACAGCCTACAATGAGCAGTTCTTC.

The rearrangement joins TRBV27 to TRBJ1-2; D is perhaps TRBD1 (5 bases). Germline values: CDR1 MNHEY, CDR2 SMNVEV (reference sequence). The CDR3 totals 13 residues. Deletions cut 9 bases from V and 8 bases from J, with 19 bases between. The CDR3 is CASWPSGEGGYTF. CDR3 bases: TGTGCCAGTTGGCCCTCGGGGGAAGGGGGCTACACCTTC.

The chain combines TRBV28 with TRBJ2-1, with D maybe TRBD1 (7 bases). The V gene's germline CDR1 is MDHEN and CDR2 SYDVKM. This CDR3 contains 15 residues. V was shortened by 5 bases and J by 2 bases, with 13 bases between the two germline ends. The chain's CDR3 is CASSPQGGPYNEQFF. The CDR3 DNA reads TGTGCCAGCAGTCCCCAGGGGGGCCCCTACAATGAGCAGTTCTTC.

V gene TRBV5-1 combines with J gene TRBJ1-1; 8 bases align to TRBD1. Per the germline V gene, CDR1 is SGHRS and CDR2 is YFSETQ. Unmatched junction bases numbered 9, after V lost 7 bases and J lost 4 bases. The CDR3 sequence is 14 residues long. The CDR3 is CASSTGEGLTEAFF. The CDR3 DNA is TGCGCCAGCTCGACAGGGGAAGGTCTCACTGAAGCTTTCTTT. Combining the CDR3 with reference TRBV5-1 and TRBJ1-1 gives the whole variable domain KAGVTQTPRYLIKTRGQQVTLSCSPISGHRSVSWYQQTPGQGLQFLFEYFSETQRNKGNFPGRFSGRQFSNSRSEMNVSTLELGDSALYLCASSTGEGLTEAFFGQGTRLTVV.

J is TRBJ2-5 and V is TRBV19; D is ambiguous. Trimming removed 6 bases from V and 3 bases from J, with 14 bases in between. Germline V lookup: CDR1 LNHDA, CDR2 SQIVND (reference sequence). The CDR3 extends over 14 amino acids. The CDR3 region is CASSQPRREETQYF. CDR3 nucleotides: TGTGCCAGTAGCCAGCCCCGGAGAGAAGAGACCCAGTACTTC.

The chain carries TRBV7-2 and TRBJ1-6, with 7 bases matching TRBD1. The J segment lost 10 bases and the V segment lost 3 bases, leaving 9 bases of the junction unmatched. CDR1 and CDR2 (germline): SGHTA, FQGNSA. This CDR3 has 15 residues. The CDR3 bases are TGTGCCAGCAGCTTTCGACAGGGCCAGCAATCACCCCTCCACTTT. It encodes CASSFRQGQQSPLHF.

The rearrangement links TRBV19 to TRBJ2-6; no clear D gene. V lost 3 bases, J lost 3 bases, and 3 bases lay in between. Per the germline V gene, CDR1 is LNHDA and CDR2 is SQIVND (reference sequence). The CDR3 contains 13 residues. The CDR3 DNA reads TGTGCCAGTAGTATCCTTGGGGCCAACGTCCTGACTTTC. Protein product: CASSILGANVLTF.

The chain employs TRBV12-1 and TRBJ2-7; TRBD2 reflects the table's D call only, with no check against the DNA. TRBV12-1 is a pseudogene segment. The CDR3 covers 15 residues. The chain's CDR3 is CASSFSGLASCEQYF. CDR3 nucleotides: TGTGCCAGCAGCTTCTCTGGACTAGCGTCGTGCGAGCAGTACTTC.

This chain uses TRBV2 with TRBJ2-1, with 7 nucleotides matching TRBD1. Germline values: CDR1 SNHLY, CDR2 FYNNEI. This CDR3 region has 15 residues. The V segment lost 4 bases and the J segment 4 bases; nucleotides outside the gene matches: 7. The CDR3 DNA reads TGTGCCAGCAGTGGGGGCCCAGGGGGTTACAATGAGCAGTTCTTC. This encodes CASSGGPGGYNEQFF. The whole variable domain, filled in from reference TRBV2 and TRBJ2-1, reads EPEVTQTPSHQVTQMGQEVILRCVPISNHLYFYWYRQILGQKVEFLVSFYNNEISEKSEIFDDQFSVERPDGSNFTLKIRSTKLEDSAMYFCASSGGPGGYNEQFFGPGTRLTVL.

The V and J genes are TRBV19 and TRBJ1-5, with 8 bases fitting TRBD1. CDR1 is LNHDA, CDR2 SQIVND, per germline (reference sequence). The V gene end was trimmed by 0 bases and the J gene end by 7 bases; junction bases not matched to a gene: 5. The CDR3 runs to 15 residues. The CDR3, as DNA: TGTGCCAGTAGTATAGATCAGGGGGCAAGGCAGCCCCAGCATTTT. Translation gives CASSIDQGARQPQHF.

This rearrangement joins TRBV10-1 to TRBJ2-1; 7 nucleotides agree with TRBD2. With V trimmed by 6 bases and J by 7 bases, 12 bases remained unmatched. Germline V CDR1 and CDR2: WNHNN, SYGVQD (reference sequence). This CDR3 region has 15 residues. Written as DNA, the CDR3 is TGCGCCAGCAGCAAAAGGACGGGGGGTAAAAATGAGCAGTTCTTC. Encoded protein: CASSKRTGGKNEQFF.

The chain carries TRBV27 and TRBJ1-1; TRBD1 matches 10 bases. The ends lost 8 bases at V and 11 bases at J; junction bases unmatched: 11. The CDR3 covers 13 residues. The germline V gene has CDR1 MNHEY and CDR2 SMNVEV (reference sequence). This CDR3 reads CASGGQGSLGAFF. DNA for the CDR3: TGTGCCAGCGGGGGACAGGGGTCTTTAGGGGCTTTCTTT.

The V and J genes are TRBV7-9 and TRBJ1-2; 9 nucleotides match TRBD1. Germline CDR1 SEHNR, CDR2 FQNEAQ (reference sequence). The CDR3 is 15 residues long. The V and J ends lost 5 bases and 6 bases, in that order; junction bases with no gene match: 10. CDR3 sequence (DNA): TGTGCCAGCAGCGCCGCCGGGACAGGGTATAATGGCTACACCTTC. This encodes CASSAAGTGYNGYTF.

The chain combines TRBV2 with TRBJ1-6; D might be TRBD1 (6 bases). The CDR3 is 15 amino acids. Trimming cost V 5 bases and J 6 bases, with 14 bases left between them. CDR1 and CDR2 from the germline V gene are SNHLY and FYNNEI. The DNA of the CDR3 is TGTGCCAGCAGTCAACAGGGCGCACTTAATTCACCCCTCCACTTT. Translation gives CASSQQGALNSPLHF.

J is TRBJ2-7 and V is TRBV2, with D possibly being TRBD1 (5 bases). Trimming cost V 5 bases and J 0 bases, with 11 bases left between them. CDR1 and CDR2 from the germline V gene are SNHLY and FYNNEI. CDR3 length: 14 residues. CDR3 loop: CASSYRKSSYEQYF. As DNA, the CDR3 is TGTGCCAGCAGTTACAGGAAAAGCTCCTACGAGCAGTACTTC.

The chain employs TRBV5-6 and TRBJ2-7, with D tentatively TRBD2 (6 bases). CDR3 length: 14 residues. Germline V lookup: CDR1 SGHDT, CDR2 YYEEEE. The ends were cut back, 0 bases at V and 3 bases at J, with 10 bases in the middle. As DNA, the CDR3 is TGTGCCAGCAGCTTGGAGGCTAGCGTCTACGAGCAGTACTTC. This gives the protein CASSLEASVYEQYF.

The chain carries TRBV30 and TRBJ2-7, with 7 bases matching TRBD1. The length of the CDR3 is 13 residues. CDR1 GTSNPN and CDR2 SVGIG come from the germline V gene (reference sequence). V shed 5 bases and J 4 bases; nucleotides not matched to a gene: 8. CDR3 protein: CAWDRQGAYEQYF. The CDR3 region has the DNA TGTGCCTGGGACCGACAGGGAGCGTACGAGCAGTACTTC.

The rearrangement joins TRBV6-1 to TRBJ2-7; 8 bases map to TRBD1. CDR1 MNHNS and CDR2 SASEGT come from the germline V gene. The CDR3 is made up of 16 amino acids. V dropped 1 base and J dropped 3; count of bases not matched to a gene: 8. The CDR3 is CASSEDRTGIVYEQYF. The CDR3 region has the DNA TGTGCCAGCAGTGAAGATAGGACAGGGATAGTCTACGAGCAGTACTTC.

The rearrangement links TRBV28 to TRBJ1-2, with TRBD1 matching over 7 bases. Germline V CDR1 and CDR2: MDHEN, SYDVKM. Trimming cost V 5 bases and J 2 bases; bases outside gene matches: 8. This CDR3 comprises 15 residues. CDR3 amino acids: CASSPGGASNYGYTF. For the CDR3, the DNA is TGTGCCAGCAGTCCAGGGGGAGCTTCCAACTATGGCTACACCTTC.

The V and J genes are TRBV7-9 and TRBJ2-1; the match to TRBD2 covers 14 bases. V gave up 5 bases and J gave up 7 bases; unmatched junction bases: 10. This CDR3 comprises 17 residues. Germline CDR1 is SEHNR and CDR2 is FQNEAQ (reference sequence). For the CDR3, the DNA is TGTGCCAGCAGCCCCAAACGACTAGCGGGGGGGCGGAATGAGCAGTTCTTC. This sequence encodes CASSPKRLAGGRNEQFF.